The 30 T cell receptor beta chains below come from one sample, sequenced in a study of T cell changes during pregnancy in multiple sclerosis. Here immunoSEQ multiplex PCR was the method, and the copy in TCRdb shows in-frame clones only, minus some. The sample carries roughly 38,000 clones, roughly 91% recorded once. The sample here was CD4+ T cells from peripheral blood mononuclear cells, taken in the third trimester of pregnancy. Receptor source: a female donor with multiple sclerosis, enrolled in a pregnancy study.

The chain combines TRBV18 with TRBJ2-2; TRBD1 matches 9 bases. With 3 bases clipped from V and 1 base from J, the junction kept 0 bases outside the gene matches. The CDR3 totals 15 residues. CDR1 and CDR2 (germline): KGHSH, LQKENI. The CDR3 protein is CASSPGQGNTGELFF. CDR3 in DNA: TGTGCCAGCTCACCGGGACAGGGGAACACCGGGGAGCTGTTTTTT.

The rearrangement uses TRBV27 and TRBJ1-6; no reliable D call. The CDR3 has 14 residues. Germline assignment: CDR1 MNHEY and CDR2 SMNVEV (reference sequence). V shed 3 bases and J shed 11 bases, with 14 bases lying between them. CDR3 nucleotides: TGTGCCAGCAGTTTGGAGATTACCGGAACACCCCTCCACTTT. Its translation: CASSLEITGTPLHF.

This sequence joins TRBV7-2 and TRBJ2-5; 9 nucleotides match TRBD1. The CDR3 spans 15 residues. J was trimmed by 2 bases and V by 4 bases; bases with no gene match: 5. Germline V gives CDR1 SGHTA, CDR2 FQGNSA. As DNA, the CDR3 is TGTGCCAGCAGCTCACGACAGGGGGGACAAGAGACCCAGTACTTC. Its protein is CASSSRQGGQETQYF.

V gene TRBV5-1 combines with J gene TRBJ2-2; TRBD2 aligns across 10 bases. Germline CDR1 reads SGHRS; CDR2 reads YFSETQ. Trimming cost V 4 bases and J 1 base; bases outside gene matches: 4. The CDR3 contains 16 residues. The DNA for the CDR3 is TGCGCCAGCAGCCCGATAGCGGGGGGGAACACCGGGGAGCTGTTTTTT. Translation: CASSPIAGGNTGELFF.

V usage is TRBV18 and J usage is TRBJ2-2; TRBD2 agrees at 9 bases. After removal of 5 bases from V and 5 bases from J, the junction contained 3 bases not matched to a gene. Germline V gene lookup returns CDR1 KGHSH and CDR2 LQKENI. This CDR3 comprises 14 residues. For the CDR3, the DNA is TGTGCCAGCTCAGTAGCGGGAGAAACCGGGGAGCTGTTTTTT. Its protein is CASSVAGETGELFF.

This clone came up a few times. This chain connects TRBV12-1 to TRBJ2-3; the table names TRBD2, a call not compared with the DNA. TRBV12-1 is labeled a pseudogene. The CDR3 length is 18 residues. CDR3 sequence reads: CASSLLAGGPFGTDTQYF. In DNA, the CDR3 is TGTGCCAGCAGCTTACTAGCGGGAGGGCCGTTTGGCACAGATACGCAGTATTTT.

V usage is TRBV11-2 and J usage is TRBJ1-6; D not certain. Trimming removed 6 bases at V and 9 bases at J, with 15 bases between. The CDR3 covers 14 residues. CDR1 is SGHAT and CDR2 is FQNNGV in the germline V gene. This chain's CDR3 is CASSPDRVRSPLHF. The CDR3 nucleotides read TGTGCCAGCAGTCCTGACCGGGTGCGTTCACCCCTCCACTTT.

J is TRBJ1-1 and V is TRBV29-1; 10 positions match TRBD1. The germline V gene has CDR1 SQVTM and CDR2 ANQGSEA. J was trimmed by 5 bases and V by 7 bases; bases with no gene match: 4. The CDR3 extends over 12 amino acids. The CDR3: CSADRGHTEAFF. The CDR3 coding sequence is TGCAGCGCAGACAGGGGGCATACTGAAGCTTTCTTT. The full variable domain, in which reference TRBV29-1 and TRBJ1-1 provide the parts outside the CDR3, is SAVISQKPSRDICQRGTSLTIQCQVDSQVTMMFWYRQQPGQSLTLIATANQGSEATYESGFVIDKFPISRPNLTFSTLTVSNMSPEDSSIYLCSADRGHTEAFFGQGTRLTVV.

The chain uses TRBV5-1 and TRBJ2-7, with D possibly matching TRBD1 (6 bases). CDR1 is SGHRS, CDR2 YFSETQ, per germline. The CDR3 is 14 amino acids. V lost 4 bases and J lost 1, with 12 bases in between. CDR3 sequence (DNA): TGCGCCAGCAGCCCCCGGCAGGGGTCCTACGAGCAGTACTTC. Translated: CASSPRQGSYEQYF.

V gene TRBV19 combines with J gene TRBJ2-3; TRBD2 matches at 11 bases. The V segment lost 3 bases and the J segment 6 bases; nucleotides outside the gene matches: 8. The CDR3 runs to 16 residues. Germline lookup yields CDR1 LNHDA and CDR2 SQIVND (reference sequence). CDR3 protein: CASSIEGLAVRDTQYF. CDR3 sequence (DNA): TGTGCCAGTAGTATTGAGGGACTAGCGGTCCGGGATACGCAGTATTTT.

The chain employs TRBV13 and TRBJ2-3; 16 nucleotides agree with TRBD2. Trimming removed 5 bases from V and 4 bases from J; junction bases left unmatched: 6. Per germline, CDR1 PRHDT and CDR2 FYEKMQ (reference sequence). The CDR3 sequence is 17 residues long. CDR3 nucleotides: TGTGCCAGCAGCCTTTCGGGACTAGCGGGGGGGGCAGATACGCAGTATTTT. It translates to CASSLSGLAGGADTQYF.

The CDR3 region has the DNA TGTGCCAGTAGTGAGGGACAGAAAGCGCGCCAGCCCCAGCATTTT. Protein: CASSEGQKARQPQHF. The V and J genes are TRBV19 and TRBJ1-5; 7 nucleotides agree with TRBD1. From germline, CDR1 is LNHDA and CDR2 SQIVND (reference sequence). This CDR3 is 15 amino acids long. With 5 bases clipped from V and 7 bases from J, the junction kept 11 bases outside the gene matches.

The chain couples TRBV30 to TRBJ2-2, with 14 bases aligning to TRBD2. Trimming took 2 bases from V and 5 from J; bases not matched to a gene: 13. The germline CDR1 and CDR2 sequences are GTSNPN and SVGIG (reference sequence). The length of the CDR3 is 19 residues. CDR3 residues: CAWSSLSGLAGGMTGELFF. CDR3 bases: TGTGCCTGGAGTTCTCTAAGCGGACTAGCGGGAGGAATGACCGGGGAGCTGTTTTTT.

As DNA, the CDR3 is TGTGCCAGCAGCTTAATGAAGGCCGGGCGGGTTATGAATGAGCAGTTCTTC. Amino acid sequence: CASSLMKAGRVMNEQFF. This chain links TRBV7-8 with TRBJ2-1; D possibly corresponds to TRBD2 (5 bases). This CDR3 is 17 amino acids long. V lost 2 bases and J lost 7, with 21 bases in between. Germline loops: CDR1 SGHVS, CDR2 FQNEAQ. Full variable domain (missing parts from reference TRBV7-8 and TRBJ2-1): GAGVSQSPRYKVAKRGQDVALRCDPISGHVSLFWYQQALGQGPEFLTYFQNEAQLDKSGLPSDRFFAERPEGSVSTLKIQRTQQEDSAVYLCASSLMKAGRVMNEQFFGPGTRLTVL.

The rearrangement joins TRBV29-1 to TRBJ2-5, with D maybe TRBD1 (7 bases). This CDR3 has 14 residues. V was trimmed by 5 bases and J by 5 bases, leaving 18 bases between them. Germline V gives CDR1 SQVTM, CDR2 ANQGSEA. CDR3: CSVFQGGSGETQYF. The CDR3 region has the DNA TGCAGCGTTTTTCAGGGGGGCTCAGGGGAGACCCAGTACTTC.

V is TRBV9 and J is TRBJ2-3; no clear D. Germline V lookup: CDR1 SGDLS, CDR2 YYNGEE. Trimming shortened V by 3 bases and J by 5 bases, and 7 bases separated the two germline ends. This CDR3 contains 12 residues. The CDR3 sequence is CASSAVLDTQYF. In DNA form, the CDR3 reads TGTGCCAGCAGCGCCGTTTTAGATACGCAGTATTTT.

The chain employs TRBV7-6 and TRBJ2-1; TRBD1 matches at 7 bases. V shed 5 bases and J 5 bases; nucleotides not matched to a gene: 3. The germline CDR1 and CDR2 sequences are SGHVS and FNYEAQ. CDR3 size: 13 residues. The CDR3 loop reads CASSTGQNNEQFF. The CDR3 coding sequence is TGTGCCAGCAGCACGGGACAGAACAATGAGCAGTTCTTC. The complete variable domain, with remaining parts taken from reference TRBV7-6 and TRBJ2-1, reads GAGVSQSPRYKVTKRGQDVALRCDPISGHVSLYWYRQALGQGPEFLTYFNYEAQQDKSGLPNDRFSAERPEGSISTLTIQRTEQRDSAMYRCASSTGQNNEQFFGPGTRLTVL.

This clone has only one observation. The V gene is TRBV19, the J gene TRBJ2-7, with D maybe TRBD2 (6 bases). Trimming pared 6 bases from V and 2 bases from J, leaving 11 bases between. The CDR3 spans 13 residues. Germline CDR1 reads LNHDA; CDR2 reads SQIVND (reference sequence). The CDR3 region is CASSRGLPYEQYF. The CDR3, as DNA: TGTGCCAGTAGCCGGGGACTCCCCTACGAGCAGTACTTC.

The chain carries TRBV30 and TRBJ2-1; D possibly corresponds to TRBD2 (9 bases). This CDR3 spans 18 amino acids. In germline, CDR1 is GTSNPN, CDR2 SVGIG (reference sequence). V lost 4 bases and J lost 4, with 26 bases in between. The CDR3 sequence: CAWTQGASGTGGYNEQFF. CDR3 nucleotides: TGTGCCTGGACTCAGGGGGCTAGCGGGACGGGGGGTTACAATGAGCAGTTCTTC.

The chain is built from TRBV5-1 and TRBJ1-4, with TRBD1 matching over 7 bases. Germline loops: CDR1 SGHRS, CDR2 YFSETQ. V lost 4 bases, J lost 2 bases, and 8 bases stayed unmatched. CDR3 length: 16 residues. DNA for the CDR3: TGCGCCAGCAGCGCAGAAGTAGGGGGCACTAATGAAAAACTGTTTTTT. It specifies CASSAEVGGTNEKLFF. The complete variable domain, with remaining parts taken from reference TRBV5-1 and TRBJ1-4, reads KAGVTQTPRYLIKTRGQQVTLSCSPISGHRSVSWYQQTPGQGLQFLFEYFSETQRNKGNFPGRFSGRQFSNSRSEMNVSTLELGDSALYLCASSAEVGGTNEKLFFGSGTQLSVL.

The V and J genes are TRBV6-4 and TRBJ1-1; tentatively, D is TRBD1 (5 bases). V was cut by 4 bases and J by 1 base, with 7 bases left in between. The CDR3 has 13 amino acids. Germline values: CDR1 MRHNA, CDR2 SNTAGT. As DNA, the CDR3 is TGTGCCAGCAGTGCAAGGGGGAACACTGAAGCTTTCTTT. Encoded protein: CASSARGNTEAFF.

This clone was observed a handful of times. V gene TRBV27 combines with J gene TRBJ1-2; 7 nucleotides line up with TRBD1. The CDR3 is 14 residues long. Germline CDR1 MNHEY, CDR2 SMNVEV (reference sequence). The V gene end was trimmed by 2 bases and the J gene end by 0 bases; junction bases not matched to a gene: 0. The CDR3 here is CASSLQGANYGYTF. In DNA form, the CDR3 reads TGTGCCAGCAGTTTACAGGGGGCTAACTATGGCTACACCTTC.

The chain links TRBV4-1 to TRBJ1-1; no reliable D call. CDR1 MGHRA and CDR2 YSYEKL come from the germline V gene. The V end lost 3 bases, the J end lost 7 bases, and 18 bases lay between the germline ends. The CDR3 is 15 amino acids. The chain's CDR3 is CASSHTVGKRGEAFF. DNA for the CDR3: TGCGCCAGCAGCCACACAGTGGGGAAGCGGGGTGAAGCTTTCTTT.

CDR3: CASKDRGTYGYTF. For the CDR3, the DNA is TGTGCCAGTAAGGACAGGGGTACCTATGGCTACACCTTC. The chain joins TRBV19 to TRBJ1-2; 9 nucleotides line up with TRBD1. The trim removed 7 bases at V and 4 bases at J, leaving 4 bases unmatched. The germline V gene encodes CDR1 LNHDA and CDR2 SQIVND (reference sequence). This CDR3 contains 13 residues.

V gene TRBV27 combines with J gene TRBJ2-3; tentatively, D is TRBD2 (6 bases). CDR3 length: 15 residues. CDR1 MNHEY and CDR2 SMNVEV come from the germline V gene (reference sequence). Trimming removed 7 bases from V and 2 bases from J, with 16 bases in between. CDR3: CASTSRLGDTDTQYF. As DNA, the CDR3 is TGTGCCAGCACATCCCGACTAGGAGACACAGATACGCAGTATTTT.

This chain uses TRBV7-9 with TRBJ1-4; 8 nucleotides line up with TRBD1. CDR3 size: 16 residues. CDR1 is SEHNR and CDR2 is FQNEAQ in the germline V gene (reference sequence). The V and J ends lost 5 bases and 0 bases, in that order; junction bases with no gene match: 5. CDR3 bases: TGTGCCAGCAGCCAACAACAGGGGGCAACTAATGAAAAACTGTTTTTT. Translation gives CASSQQQGATNEKLFF.

The chain couples TRBV14 to TRBJ1-2, with D unresolved. V lost 0 bases to trimming and J lost 8 bases, with 13 bases between them. Germline lookup yields CDR1 SGHDN and CDR2 FVKESK. This CDR3 is 14 amino acids long. The CDR3 spells CASSQDLRESGYTF. Written as DNA, the CDR3 is TGTGCCAGCAGCCAAGATTTGAGGGAGAGCGGCTACACCTTC.

This clone was observed once. The chain carries TRBV7-6 and TRBJ1-2, with a weak D call TRBD1 (5 bases). Germline-derived CDR1 and CDR2 are SGHVS and FNYEAQ. The V and J ends lost 1 base and 8 bases respectively, with 11 bases between them. The CDR3 extends over 13 amino acids. CDR3: CASSLGGREGYTF. The CDR3 DNA is TGTGCCAGCAGCTTAGGAGGCAGGGAAGGCTACACCTTC.

This clone was seen only once. This chain links TRBV10-3 with TRBJ2-7; a possible D gene is TRBD2 (5 bases). This CDR3 contains 14 residues. The germline V and J ends were trimmed by 4 bases and 2 bases, with 12 bases remaining between them. Germline values: CDR1 ENHRY, CDR2 SYGVKD. CDR3 region: CAISARANPYEQYF. The CDR3, as DNA: TGTGCCATCAGTGCGAGGGCCAACCCCTACGAGCAGTACTTC.

V and J are TRBV2 and TRBJ2-7; TRBD1 matches at 8 bases. The CDR3 has 15 amino acids. V was clipped by 6 bases and J by 4 bases; unmatched bases: 11. Germline V gives CDR1 SNHLY, CDR2 FYNNEI. CDR3 sequence (DNA): TGTGCCAGCAGGGGGCCGGGACAGGCCTCGTACGAGCAGTACTTC. Translation gives CASRGPGQASYEQYF. Variable domain in full (rest from reference TRBV2 and TRBJ2-7): EPEVTQTPSHQVTQMGQEVILRCVPISNHLYFYWYRQILGQKVEFLVSFYNNEISEKSEIFDDQFSVERPDGSNFTLKIRSTKLEDSAMYFCASRGPGQASYEQYFGPGTRLTVT.